Listed here are 9 T cell receptor beta chains from one sample, sequenced in a study of Ad26.COV2.S vaccination and SARS-CoV-2 variants. The treatment denotes: about 20 received Ad26.COV2.S at low or high dose, single or two shots; several received placebo; per-sample allocation not given. The samples date from day 63 after the first vaccine or placebo injection. Produced via immunoSEQ multiplex PCR; TCRdb's table is partial and in-frame only. Of hundreds of thousands of clones detected, 80% to 95% appear once; the ten largest clones hold 12%. Sequenced here: peripheral blood, sampled in a trial of Ad26.COV2.S vaccine versus placebo. These receptors all come from a person between 18 and 65 years old who received the Ad26.COV2.S COVID-19 vaccine or a placebo.

Concerning this clone: At the DNA level, this CDR3 is encoded by other sequences in the same sample as well. V gene TRBV5-1 combines with J gene TRBJ2-5; either TRBD1 or TRBD2 may supply D (5 bases each). Deletions cut 3 bases from V and 2 bases from J, with 8 bases between. Germline V gene lookup returns CDR1 SGHRS and CDR2 YFSETQ. This CDR3 has 13 residues. The chain's CDR3 is CASSSGPQETQYF. CDR3 DNA sequence: TGCGCCAGCAGCTCGGGACCTCAAGAGACCCAGTACTTC.

V and J are TRBV10-3 and TRBJ2-3; 13 bases align to TRBD2. With 6 bases clipped from V and 3 bases from J, the junction kept 6 bases outside the gene matches. Germline CDR1 and CDR2: ENHRY and SYGVKD. The CDR3 extends over 16 amino acids. Here the CDR3 DNA reads TGTGCCATCAGCCCCGGACTAGCGGGAGCGACAGATACGCAGTATTTT. Translation: CAISPGLAGATDTQYF.

The CDR3 is CAISEGGSGANVLTF. In nucleotides, the CDR3 is TGTGCCATCAGTGAGGGGGGGTCTGGGGCCAACGTCCTGACTTTC. V gene TRBV10-3 combines with J gene TRBJ2-6; D is perhaps TRBD2 (6 bases). The V gene's germline CDR1 is ENHRY and CDR2 SYGVKD. This CDR3 region has 15 residues. V was shortened by 2 bases and J by 1 base, with 6 bases between the two germline ends.

The chain combines TRBV11-3 with TRBJ1-3; maybe TRBD1 (5 bases). CDR1 SGHNT and CDR2 YENEEA come from the germline V gene. Deletions cut 4 bases from V and 0 bases from J, with 16 bases between. This CDR3 spans 17 amino acids. The CDR3 sequence is CASSSSPGTDSGNTIYF. In DNA form, the CDR3 reads TGTGCCAGCAGCTCCTCGCCCGGGACGGACTCTGGAAACACCATATATTTT.

This clone was counted once. V usage is TRBV14 and J usage is TRBJ2-4, with 9 bases identical to TRBD2. The CDR3 spans 15 residues. The J segment lost 4 bases and the V segment lost 4 bases, leaving 5 bases of the junction unmatched. CDR1 and CDR2 (germline): SGHDN, FVKESK. CDR3 sequence reads: CASSPGLAPKNIQYF. CDR3 DNA: TGTGCCAGCAGCCCGGGACTAGCACCGAAAAACATTCAGTACTTC. Based on the CDR3 plus reference TRBV14 and TRBJ2-4, the full variable domain is EAGVTQFPSHSVIEKGQTVTLRCDPISGHDNLYWYRRVMGKEIKFLLHFVKESKQDESGMPNNRFLAERTGGTYSTLKVQPAELEDSGVYFCASSPGLAPKNIQYFGAGTRLSVL.

The V and J genes are TRBV19 and TRBJ1-1; no reliable D call. The germline V gene encodes CDR1 LNHDA and CDR2 SQIVND (reference sequence). The germline V and J ends were trimmed by 6 bases and 0 bases, with 2 bases remaining between them. This CDR3 comprises 11 residues. The DNA of the CDR3 is TGTGCCAGTAGCATGAACACTGAAGCTTTCTTT. It is translated as CASSMNTEAFF.

This clone was observed a single time. The rearrangement joins TRBV7-9 to TRBJ1-2; D gene unclear. Germline V CDR1 and CDR2: SEHNR, FQNEAQ (reference sequence). The CDR3 loop spans 15 amino acids. The V gene lost 1 base and the J gene lost 8 bases, with 17 bases spanning the gap. Here the CDR3 DNA reads TGTGCCAGCAGCTTAGGGGCGGGCCAGTCGTTGGGCTACACCTTC. Translated, it gives CASSLGAGQSLGYTF. The full variable domain, rest sourced from reference TRBV7-9 and TRBJ1-2, is DTGVSQNPRHKITKRGQNVTFRCDPISEHNRLYWYRQTLGQGPEFLTYFQNEAQLEKSRLLSDRFSAERPKGSFSTLEIQRTEQGDSAMYLCASSLGAGQSLGYTFGSGTRLTVV.

There are a few counts of this clone. This chain joins TRBV11-2 and TRBJ1-4, with 7 bases matching TRBD1. Looked up from germline, CDR1 is SGHAT and CDR2 is FQNNGV. Losses at the gene ends were 5 bases for V and 4 bases for J; bases not matched to a gene: 4. This CDR3 comprises 14 residues. The CDR3 sequence: CASSQDRRNEKLFF. The CDR3, as DNA: TGTGCCAGCAGCCAGGACAGGCGTAATGAAAAACTGTTTTTT.

This chain's CDR3 is CATSDLPGGDDEQFF. In DNA form, the CDR3 reads TGTGCCACCAGTGATTTGCCGGGAGGGGACGATGAGCAGTTCTTC. The rearrangement joins TRBV24-1 to TRBJ2-1; TRBD2 agrees at 8 bases. J gave up 8 bases and V 0 bases, and 5 bases lay outside the gene matches. The germline V gene encodes CDR1 KGHDR and CDR2 SFDVKD. The CDR3 is made up of 15 amino acids.